Listed below are T cell receptor beta chains from one sample, sequenced in a study of blood T cell repertoires in COVID-19. Assay: immunoSEQ multiplex PCR; the TCRdb copy retains only in-frame clones and omits some. The sample records around 300,000 clones, 89% being singletons. The sample taken for sequencing was PBMCs or T cells enriched from blood (not recorded which). These receptors were taken from a woman between 40 and 50 years old who had recovered from COVID-19. Each CDR3 is given with its conserved first and last residue. The D gene is left open where the match is weak. Clone size is given for some rows only: seen once, a few or many times, or a class if the clone is expanded.

length	J	D	V	size	CDR3	DNA
16	TRBJ2-1	NA	TRBV9	NA	CASSVGGGALYNEQFF	TGTGCCAGCAGCGTAGGAGGCGGGGCCCTCTACAATGAGCAGTTCTTC
13	TRBJ2-3	NA	TRBV30	NA	CAWSRQTYPQQYF	TGTGCCTGGAGTCGACAGACTTATCCCCAGCAGTATTTT
14	TRBJ1-1	NA	TRBV19	NA	CASRGQGVGTEAFF	TGTGCCAGTAGAGGGCAGGGCGTGGGCACTGAAGCTTTCTTT
13	TRBJ1-1	NA	TRBV27	NA	CASSFYSNTEAFF	TGTGCCAGCAGTTTTTACAGTAACACTGAAGCTTTCTTT
15	TRBJ1-2	NA	TRBV27	many	CASSTAETVKYGYTF	TGTGCCAGCAGTACCGCCGAGACAGTTAAATATGGCTACACCTTC
17	TRBJ1-1	NA	TRBV5-1	once	CASSLGPSGGRGTEAFF	TGCGCCAGCAGCTTGGGCCCTTCCGGGGGGCGCGGCACTGAAGCTTTCTTT
14	TRBJ2-2	NA	TRBV5-5	NA	CASSPPMRTGELFF	TGTGCCAGCAGCCCCCCGATGAGAACCGGGGAGCTGTTTTTT
14	TRBJ1-1	NA	TRBV19	NA	CASTTQGWSSEAFF	TGTGCCAGTACCACACAGGGTTGGTCGTCTGAAGCTTTCTTT
15	TRBJ2-6	TRBD2	TRBV25-1	NA	CASSKRGSGANVLTF	TGTGCCAGCAGTAAGCGGGGGTCTGGGGCCAACGTCCTGACTTTC
13	TRBJ1-5	TRBD1	TRBV6-6	few	CACNRGNNQPQHF	TGTGCCTGCAACAGGGGAAATAATCAGCCCCAGCATTTT
13	TRBJ1-5	TRBD1	TRBV19	NA	CASSGTGVQPQHF	TGTGCCAGTAGTGGGACAGGAGTTCAGCCCCAGCATTTT
14	TRBJ2-1	TRBD1	TRBV30	few	CAWSDDRAYNEQFF	TGTGCCTGGAGTGACGACAGGGCCTACAATGAGCAGTTCTTC
18	TRBJ2-2	TRBD2	TRBV15	NA	CATSRDWGTSWDTGELFF	TGTGCCACCAGCAGAGATTGGGGGACTAGCTGGGACACCGGGGAGCTGTTTTTT
12	TRBJ1-2	NA	TRBV27	NA	CASSDRSYGYTF	TGTGCCAGCAGTGACAGAAGCTATGGCTACACCTTC
14	TRBJ1-1	TRBD1	TRBV30	once	CAWGGDSMNTEAFF	TGTGCCTGGGGGGGGGACAGCATGAACACTGAAGCTTTCTTT
15	TRBJ2-2	NA	TRBV7-3	NA	CASSPRLTNTGELFF	TGTGCCAGCAGCCCCCGACTGACGAACACCGGGGAGCTGTTTTTT
16	TRBJ2-6	NA	TRBV7-6	NA	CASSLLGGTGANVLTF	TGTGCCAGCAGCTTATTGGGGGGTACCGGGGCCAACGTCCTGACTTTC
13	TRBJ1-1	NA	TRBV28	once	CASSQLRATEAFF	TGTGCCAGCAGTCAGCTCAGGGCCACTGAAGCTTTCTTT
16	TRBJ1-5	TRBD1	TRBV19	NA	CASSILGQNSNQPQHF	TGTGCCAGTAGTATTTTGGGACAGAATAGCAATCAGCCCCAGCATTTT
15	TRBJ1-1	NA	TRBV18	NA	CASSPTTGASTEAFF	TGTGCCAGCTCACCCACAACAGGTGCTAGCACTGAAGCTTTCTTT
17	TRBJ2-1	TRBD2	TRBV19	NA	CASTSTKGLAEAGEQFF	TGTGCCAGTACTTCAACCAAGGGACTAGCGGAAGCAGGTGAGCAGTTCTTC
13	TRBJ1-2	NA	TRBV12-3/TRBV12-4	NA	CASGEGPNYGYTF	TGTGCCAGCGGGGAGGGGCCTAACTATGGCTACACCTTC